These 14 T cell receptor beta chains came from one sample sequenced in a study of blood T cell repertoires in COVID-19. Method: immunoSEQ multiplex PCR; TCRdb's copy keeps in-frame clones and lacks some. The table lists 150,000 to 200,000 clones, about nine tenths of them singletons. Sequencing was performed on peripheral blood. The receptors derive from a man aged 35 to 55 with acute or convalescent COVID-19.

This chain joins TRBV30 and TRBJ1-4, with a possible D match to TRBD1 (5 bases). The CDR3 extends over 13 amino acids. Germline values: CDR1 GTSNPN, CDR2 SVGIG (reference sequence). Between the trimmed V and J ends, which lost 4 bases and 10 bases, there was a span of 16 bases. The chain's CDR3 is CAWISGQGGKLFF. Here the CDR3 DNA reads TGTGCCTGGATATCGGGGCAGGGAGGAAAACTGTTTTTT.

The V gene is TRBV4-1, the J gene TRBJ2-5; D is uncertain. Trimming shortened V by 2 bases and J by 4 bases, and 8 bases separated the two germline ends. The CDR3 has 13 residues. Per germline, CDR1 MGHRA and CDR2 YSYEKL. Here the CDR3 reads CASSQFNRETQYF. CDR3 nucleotide sequence: TGCGCCAGCAGCCAATTTAATAGAGAGACCCAGTACTTC.

The chain has TRBV29-1 and TRBJ1-1; D perhaps matches TRBD1 (5 bases). Germline values: CDR1 SQVTM, CDR2 ANQGSEA. V was cut by 6 bases and J by 1 base, with 15 bases left in between. This CDR3 spans 14 amino acids. The CDR3, as DNA: TGCAGCGTACTAAGGGGACTGGAGAACACTGAAGCTTTCTTT. This translates into CSVLRGLENTEAFF.

The CDR3 protein is CAWSVRPGQGSYEQYF. The CDR3 DNA reads as TGTGCCTGGAGTGTACGACCGGGACAGGGCTCCTACGAGCAGTACTTC. The rearrangement links TRBV30 to TRBJ2-7; TRBD1 matches 9 bases. CDR1 and CDR2 (germline): GTSNPN, SVGIG (reference sequence). The V gene end was trimmed by 0 bases and the J gene end by 0 bases; junction bases not matched to a gene: 6. CDR3 size: 16 residues.

The chain couples TRBV3-1 (or the pseudogene TRBV3-2) to TRBJ1-1; 10 bases fit TRBD1. The ends lost 4 bases at V and 2 bases at J; junction bases unmatched: 7. The CDR3 is 16 amino acids. CDR1 is LGHDT and CDR2 is YNNKEL in the germline V gene (reference sequence). The CDR3 DNA is TGTGCCAGCAGCCTCCGACAGGGGGCGGGAAACACTGAAGCTTTCTTT. This translates into CASSLRQGAGNTEAFF.

This sequence joins TRBV5-6 and TRBJ1-1, with TRBD1 as a possible D gene (6 bases). Germline V CDR1 and CDR2: SGHDT, YYEEEE. CDR3 length equals 14 residues. Trimming took 3 bases from V and 4 from J, leaving 13 bases between them. CDR3 nucleotides: TGTGCCAGCAGCTCACAGGGTAGGGCCACTGAAGCTTTCTTT. This sequence encodes CASSSQGRATEAFF.

J is TRBJ2-7 and V is TRBV3-1 (or the pseudogene TRBV3-2); 8 nucleotides line up with TRBD1. Unmatched junction bases numbered 2, after V lost 4 bases and J lost 0 bases. The V gene's germline CDR1 is LGHDT and CDR2 YNNKEL (reference sequence). This CDR3 is 14 amino acids long. CDR3: CASSRDRSSYEQYF. The CDR3 DNA reads TGTGCCAGCAGCCGGGACAGGAGCTCCTACGAGCAGTACTTC.

J is TRBJ2-6 and V is TRBV7-6; D remains unclear. Germline CDR1 reads SGHVS; CDR2 reads FNYEAQ. V lost 5 bases and J 0 bases, leaving 8 bases between the germline ends. This CDR3 comprises 15 residues. DNA for the CDR3: TGTGCCAGCAGCCCTATTTTCTCTGGGGCCAACGTCCTGACTTTC. It is translated as CASSPIFSGANVLTF.

This chain links TRBV12-3 or TRBV12-4 with TRBJ2-3; the D is unclear. Trimming removed 8 bases from V and 2 bases from J, with 8 bases in between. CDR3 length: 12 residues. CDR3 region: CASGTHTDTQYF. The CDR3 nucleotides are TGTGCCAGCGGTACTCACACAGATACGCAGTATTTT.

The chain carries TRBV6-1 and TRBJ2-5; D uncertain. Trimming left V 3 bases short and J 9 bases short, with 17 bases between. From germline, CDR1 is MNHNS and CDR2 SASEGT. The length of the CDR3 is 14 residues. Here the CDR3 reads CASSELAAVVSQYF. In DNA form, the CDR3 reads TGTGCCAGCAGTGAGCTCGCGGCGGTTGTGTCCCAGTACTTC.

The chain is built from TRBV10-3 and TRBJ1-4, with D unresolved. CDR3 length: 13 residues. Germline CDR1 ENHRY, CDR2 SYGVKD. Trimming took 2 bases from V and 5 from J, leaving 6 bases between them. The CDR3 here is CAISESINEKLFF. The DNA of the CDR3 is TGTGCCATCAGTGAGAGCATAAATGAAAAACTGTTTTTT.

The V and J genes are TRBV7-9 and TRBJ2-5, with 9 bases identical to TRBD2. The V gene's germline CDR1 is SEHNR and CDR2 FQNEAQ (reference sequence). CDR3 length: 15 residues. V shed 5 bases, J shed 1 base, and the junction held 5 bases outside the gene matches. The CDR3 bases are TGTGCCAGCAGCCCCGTGCGGGGGGGCCAAGAGACCCAGTACTTC. Its protein is CASSPVRGGQETQYF.

A single count supports this clone. The chain carries TRBV18 and TRBJ2-2; D gene unclear. Trimming cost V 1 base and J 5 bases, with 5 bases left between them. Germline loops: CDR1 KGHSH, CDR2 LQKENI. The CDR3 is 13 amino acids. CDR3 amino acids: CASSPRQTGELFF. In nucleotides, the CDR3 is TGTGCCAGCTCACCACGGCAGACCGGGGAGCTGTTTTTT.

This rearrangement joins TRBV6-6 to TRBJ1-2; 10 bases are shared with TRBD1. CDR1 and CDR2 from the germline V gene are MNHNY and SVGAGI (reference sequence). With 4 bases clipped from V and 4 bases from J, the junction kept 9 bases outside the gene matches. The CDR3 is 16 amino acids. CDR3 in DNA: TGTGCCAGCAGTTCGGGGGGGGGACAGGGGACCTATGGCTACACCTTC. The encoded protein is CASSSGGGQGTYGYTF.